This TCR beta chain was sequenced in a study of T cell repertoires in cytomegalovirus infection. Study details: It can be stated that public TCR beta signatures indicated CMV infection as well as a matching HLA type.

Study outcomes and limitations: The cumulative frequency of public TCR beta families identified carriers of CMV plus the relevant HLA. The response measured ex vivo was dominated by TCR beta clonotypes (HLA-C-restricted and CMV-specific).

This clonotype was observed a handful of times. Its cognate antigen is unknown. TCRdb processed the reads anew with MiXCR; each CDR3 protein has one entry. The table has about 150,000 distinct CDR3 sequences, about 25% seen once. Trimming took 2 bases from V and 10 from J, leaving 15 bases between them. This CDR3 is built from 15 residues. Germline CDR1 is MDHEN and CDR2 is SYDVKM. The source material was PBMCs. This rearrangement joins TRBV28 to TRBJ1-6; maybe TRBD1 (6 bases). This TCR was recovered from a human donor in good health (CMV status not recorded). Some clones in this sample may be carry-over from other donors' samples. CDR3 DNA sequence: TGTGCCAGCAGTTTACCACAGGGTCCAGGATCACCCCTCCACTTT. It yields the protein CASSLPQGPGSPLHF.